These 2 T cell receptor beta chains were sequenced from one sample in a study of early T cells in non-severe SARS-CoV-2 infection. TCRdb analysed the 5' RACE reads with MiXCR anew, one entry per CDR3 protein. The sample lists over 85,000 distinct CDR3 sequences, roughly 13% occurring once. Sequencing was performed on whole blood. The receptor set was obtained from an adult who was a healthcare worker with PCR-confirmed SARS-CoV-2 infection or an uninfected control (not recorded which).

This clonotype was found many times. CDR3 nucleotide sequence: TGCAGTGCAAACCTACTAGAATGGGATGAGCAGTTCTTC. As protein: CSANLLEWDEQFF. The V gene is TRBV20-1, the J gene TRBJ2-1; D possibly corresponds to TRBD2 (5 bases). The V end lost 6 bases, the J end lost 8 bases, and 17 bases lay between the germline ends. CDR3 length equals 13 residues. Germline V gene data show CDR1 as DFQATT and CDR2 as SNEGSKA (reference sequence).

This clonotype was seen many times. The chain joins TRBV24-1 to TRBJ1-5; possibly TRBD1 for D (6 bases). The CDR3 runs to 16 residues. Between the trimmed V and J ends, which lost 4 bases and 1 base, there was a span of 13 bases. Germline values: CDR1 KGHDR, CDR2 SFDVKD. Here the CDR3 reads CATSESGTPSNQPQHF. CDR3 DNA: TGTGCCACCAGTGAATCCGGGACACCAAGCAATCAGCCCCAGCATTTT.